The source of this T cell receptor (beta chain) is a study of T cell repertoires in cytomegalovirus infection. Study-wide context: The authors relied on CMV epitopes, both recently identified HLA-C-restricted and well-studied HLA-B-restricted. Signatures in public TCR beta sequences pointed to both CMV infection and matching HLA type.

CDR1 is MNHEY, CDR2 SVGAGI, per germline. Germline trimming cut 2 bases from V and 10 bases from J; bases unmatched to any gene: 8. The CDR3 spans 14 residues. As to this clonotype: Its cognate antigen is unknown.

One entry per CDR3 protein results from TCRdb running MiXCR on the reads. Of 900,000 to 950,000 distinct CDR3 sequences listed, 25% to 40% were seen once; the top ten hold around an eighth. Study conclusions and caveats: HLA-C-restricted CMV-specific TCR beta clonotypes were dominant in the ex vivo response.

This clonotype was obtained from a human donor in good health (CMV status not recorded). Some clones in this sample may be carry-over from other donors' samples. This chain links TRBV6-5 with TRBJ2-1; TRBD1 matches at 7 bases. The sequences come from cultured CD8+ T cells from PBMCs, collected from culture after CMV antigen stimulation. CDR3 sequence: CASSYRGRLGEQFF. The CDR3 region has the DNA TGTGCCAGCAGTTACAGGGGGCGCCTGGGGGAGCAGTTCTTC.